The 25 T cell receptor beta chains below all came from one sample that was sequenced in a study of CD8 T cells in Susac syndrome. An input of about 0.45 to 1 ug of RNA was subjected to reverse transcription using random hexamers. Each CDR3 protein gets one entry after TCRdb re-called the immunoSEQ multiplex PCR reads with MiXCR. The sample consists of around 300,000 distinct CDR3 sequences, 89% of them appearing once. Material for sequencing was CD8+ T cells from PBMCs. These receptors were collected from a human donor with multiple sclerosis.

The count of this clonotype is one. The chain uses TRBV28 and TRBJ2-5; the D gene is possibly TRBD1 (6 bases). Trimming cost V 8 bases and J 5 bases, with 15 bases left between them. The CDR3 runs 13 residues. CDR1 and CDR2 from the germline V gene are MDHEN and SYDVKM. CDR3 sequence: CASSARGVETQYF. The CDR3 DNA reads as TGTGCCAGCTCGGCCAGGGGTGTGGAGACCCAGTACTTC.

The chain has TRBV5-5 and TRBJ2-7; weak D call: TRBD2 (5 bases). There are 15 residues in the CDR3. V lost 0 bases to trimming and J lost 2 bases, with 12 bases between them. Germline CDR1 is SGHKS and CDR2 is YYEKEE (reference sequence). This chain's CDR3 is CASSLAAASPYEQYF. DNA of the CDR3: TGTGCCAGCAGCTTGGCTGCTGCTAGCCCCTACGAGCAGTACTTC.

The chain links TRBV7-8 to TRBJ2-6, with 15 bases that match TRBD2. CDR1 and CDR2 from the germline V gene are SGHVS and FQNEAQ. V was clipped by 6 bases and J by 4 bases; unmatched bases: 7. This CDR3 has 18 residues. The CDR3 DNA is TGTGCCAGCAGTTTGGGACTAGCGGGAGGATCCGGGGCCAACGTCCTGACTTTC. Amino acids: CASSLGLAGGSGANVLTF.

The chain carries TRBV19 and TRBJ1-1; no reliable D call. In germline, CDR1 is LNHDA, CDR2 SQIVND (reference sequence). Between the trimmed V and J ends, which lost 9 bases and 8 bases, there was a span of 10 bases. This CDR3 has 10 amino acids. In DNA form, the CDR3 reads TGTGCCAGCGCTGCCGGAGAAGCTTTCTTT. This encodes CASAAGEAFF. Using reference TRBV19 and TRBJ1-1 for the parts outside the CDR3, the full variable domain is DGGITQSPKYLFRKEGQNVTLSCEQNLNHDAMYWYRQDPGQGLRLIYYSQIVNDFQKGDIAEGYSVSREKKESFPLTVTSAQKNPTAFYLCASAAGEAFFGQGTRLTVV.

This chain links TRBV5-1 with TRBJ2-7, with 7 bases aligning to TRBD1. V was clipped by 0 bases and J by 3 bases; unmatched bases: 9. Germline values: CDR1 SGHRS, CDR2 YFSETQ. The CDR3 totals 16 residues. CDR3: CASSLERGLGVYEQYF. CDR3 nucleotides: TGCGCCAGCAGCTTGGAAAGGGGGCTAGGAGTCTACGAGCAGTACTTC. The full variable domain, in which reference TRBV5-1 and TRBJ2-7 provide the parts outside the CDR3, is KAGVTQTPRYLIKTRGQQVTLSCSPISGHRSVSWYQQTPGQGLQFLFEYFSETQRNKGNFPGRFSGRQFSNSRSEMNVSTLELGDSALYLCASSLERGLGVYEQYFGPGTRLTVT.

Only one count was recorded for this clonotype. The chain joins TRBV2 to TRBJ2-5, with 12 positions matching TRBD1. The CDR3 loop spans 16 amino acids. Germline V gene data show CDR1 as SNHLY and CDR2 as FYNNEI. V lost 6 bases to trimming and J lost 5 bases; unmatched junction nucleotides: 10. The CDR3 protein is CASSEGGQGALETQYF. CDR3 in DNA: TGTGCCAGCAGCGAGGGGGGACAGGGGGCTCTTGAGACCCAGTACTTC.

This CDR3 is CASSLFFGTPNEQFF. The CDR3 nucleotides are TGCGCCAGCAGCTTGTTTTTCGGGACACCGAATGAGCAGTTCTTC. The chain uses TRBV5-1 and TRBJ2-1; a weak D match, TRBD1 (6 bases). The germline gives CDR1 SGHRS, CDR2 YFSETQ. V was clipped by 1 base and J by 7 bases, with 15 bases between them. The CDR3 extends over 15 amino acids.

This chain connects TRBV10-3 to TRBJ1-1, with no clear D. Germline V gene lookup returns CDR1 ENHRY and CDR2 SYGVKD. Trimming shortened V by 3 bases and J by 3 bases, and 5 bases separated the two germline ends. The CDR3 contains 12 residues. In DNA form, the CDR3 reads TGTGCCATCAGTGATTCGGACACTGAAGCTTTCTTT. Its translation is CAISDSDTEAFF.

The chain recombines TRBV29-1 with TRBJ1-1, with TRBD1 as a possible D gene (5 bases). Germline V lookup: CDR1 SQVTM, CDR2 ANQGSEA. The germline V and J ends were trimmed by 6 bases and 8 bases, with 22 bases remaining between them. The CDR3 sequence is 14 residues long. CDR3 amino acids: CSVTLTGPEREAFF. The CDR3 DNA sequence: TGCAGCGTGACTCTGACGGGACCCGAGAGGGAAGCTTTCTTT.

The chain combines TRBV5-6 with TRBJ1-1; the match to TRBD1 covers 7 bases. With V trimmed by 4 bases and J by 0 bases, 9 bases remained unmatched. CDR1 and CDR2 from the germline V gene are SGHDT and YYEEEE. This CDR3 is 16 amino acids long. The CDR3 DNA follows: TGTGCCAGCAGCCCCCGGACAGGTACCATGAACACTGAAGCTTTCTTT. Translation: CASSPRTGTMNTEAFF.

The CDR3 nucleotides are TGTGCCAGCAGTCCAGGTAGGGAGCAGTTCTTC. The encoded protein is CASSPGREQFF. V gene TRBV13 combines with J gene TRBJ2-1, with D hard to call. CDR3 length equals 11 residues. V was cut by 6 bases and J by 10 bases, with 10 bases left in between. The germline V gene has CDR1 PRHDT and CDR2 FYEKMQ (reference sequence). Variable domain in full (rest from reference TRBV13 and TRBJ2-1): AAGVIQSPRHLIKEKRETATLKCYPIPRHDTVYWYQQGPGQDPQFLISFYEKMQSDKGSIPDRFSAQQFSDYHSELNMSSLELGDSALYFCASSPGREQFFGPGTRLTVL.

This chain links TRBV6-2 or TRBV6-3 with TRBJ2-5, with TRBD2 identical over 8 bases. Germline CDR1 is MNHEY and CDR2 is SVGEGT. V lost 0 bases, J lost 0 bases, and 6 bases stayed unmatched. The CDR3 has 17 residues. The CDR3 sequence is CASSYSPSGGHQETQYF. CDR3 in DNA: TGTGCCAGCAGTTACTCACCGAGCGGGGGACACCAAGAGACCCAGTACTTC.

The CDR3 region has the DNA TGTGCCAGCAGCTTATTCAGACTAGATAACTACAATGAGCAGTTCTTC. Residues: CASSLFRLDNYNEQFF. The chain is built from TRBV7-9 and TRBJ2-1; perhaps TRBD2 as D (6 bases). Germline V CDR1 and CDR2: SEHNR, FQNEAQ (reference sequence). This CDR3 has 16 residues. V was pared by 2 bases and J by 3 bases, with 14 bases between.

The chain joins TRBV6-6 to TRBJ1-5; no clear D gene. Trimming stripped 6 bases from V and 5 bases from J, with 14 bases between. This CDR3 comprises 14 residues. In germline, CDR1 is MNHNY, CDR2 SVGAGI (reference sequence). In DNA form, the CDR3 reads TGTGCCAGCAGCCGCCTGGGAGTGTATCAGCCCCAGCATTTT. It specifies CASSRLGVYQPQHF.

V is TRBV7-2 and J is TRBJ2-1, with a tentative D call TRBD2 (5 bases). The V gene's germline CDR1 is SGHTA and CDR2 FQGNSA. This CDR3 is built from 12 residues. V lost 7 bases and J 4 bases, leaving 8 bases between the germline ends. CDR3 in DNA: TGTGCCAGCATGCGGGTTTACAATGAGCAGTTCTTC. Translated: CASMRVYNEQFF.

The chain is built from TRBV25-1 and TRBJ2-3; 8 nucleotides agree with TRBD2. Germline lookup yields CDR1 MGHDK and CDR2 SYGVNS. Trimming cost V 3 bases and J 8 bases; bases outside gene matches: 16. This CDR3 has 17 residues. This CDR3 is CASSDVSVSGDRGTQYF. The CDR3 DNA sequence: TGTGCCAGCAGTGATGTATCAGTTAGCGGGGACCGTGGTACGCAGTATTTT.

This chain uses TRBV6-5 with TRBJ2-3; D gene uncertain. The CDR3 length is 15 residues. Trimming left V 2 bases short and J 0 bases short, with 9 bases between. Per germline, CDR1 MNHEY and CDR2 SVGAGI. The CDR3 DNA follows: TGTGCCAGCAGTTACGGAATGGCTAGCACAGATACGCAGTATTTT. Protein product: CASSYGMASTDTQYF.

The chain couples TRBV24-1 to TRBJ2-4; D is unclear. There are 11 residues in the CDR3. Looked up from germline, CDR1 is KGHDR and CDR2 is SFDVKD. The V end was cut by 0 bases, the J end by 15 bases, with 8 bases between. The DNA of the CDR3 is TGTGCCACCAGTGATTTGGCAGTGTGGTACTTC. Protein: CATSDLAVWYF.

CDR3 DNA: TGTGCCAGTTGGCGACCATACAGTACTGAGCAGTTCTTC. As protein: CASWRPYSTEQFF. The J gene is TRBJ2-1, the V gene TRBV6-5; the D is unclear. The CDR3 is 13 residues long. Germline V gene data show CDR1 as MNHEY and CDR2 as SVGAGI. V was clipped by 9 bases and J by 9 bases, with 18 bases between them.

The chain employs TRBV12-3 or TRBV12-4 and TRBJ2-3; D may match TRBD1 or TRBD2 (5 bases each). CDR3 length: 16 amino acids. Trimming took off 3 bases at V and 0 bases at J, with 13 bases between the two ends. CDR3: CASSLLMGESTDTQYF. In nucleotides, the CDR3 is TGTGCCAGCAGTTTGTTGATGGGGGAAAGCACAGATACGCAGTATTTT.

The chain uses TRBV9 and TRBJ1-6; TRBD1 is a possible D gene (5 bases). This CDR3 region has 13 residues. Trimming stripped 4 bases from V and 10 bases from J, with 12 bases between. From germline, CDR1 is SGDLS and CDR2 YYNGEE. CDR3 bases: TGTGCCAGCAGCCCTGGGGGTTCATCACCCCTCCACTTT. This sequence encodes CASSPGGSSPLHF.

The CDR3 reads CASSLVVAGVDEQFF. CDR3 bases: TGTGCCAGCAGTTTAGTGGTAGCGGGAGTAGATGAGCAGTTCTTC. The rearrangement uses TRBV12-3 or TRBV12-4 and TRBJ2-1, with 9 bases matching TRBD2. This CDR3 comprises 15 residues. V was clipped by 1 base and J by 8 bases; unmatched bases: 6.

The CDR3 DNA reads as TGTGCCAGCAGCCAGGAATTAGCACCCAGCGCAAGAGCCCAGTACTTC. Protein sequence: CASSQELAPSARAQYF. The V gene is TRBV3-1, the J gene TRBJ2-5; D remains unclear. The CDR3 has 16 residues. CDR1 and CDR2 (germline): LGHDT, YNNKEL (reference sequence). V dropped 3 bases and J dropped 9 bases, with 23 bases sitting between them.

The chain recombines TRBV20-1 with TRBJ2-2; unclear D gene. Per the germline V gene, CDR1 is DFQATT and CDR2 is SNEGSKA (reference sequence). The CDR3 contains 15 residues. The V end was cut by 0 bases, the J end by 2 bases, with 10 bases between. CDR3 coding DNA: TGCAGTGCTAGAGATCCGAGACCCAACACCGGGGAGCTGTTTTTT. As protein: CSARDPRPNTGELFF.

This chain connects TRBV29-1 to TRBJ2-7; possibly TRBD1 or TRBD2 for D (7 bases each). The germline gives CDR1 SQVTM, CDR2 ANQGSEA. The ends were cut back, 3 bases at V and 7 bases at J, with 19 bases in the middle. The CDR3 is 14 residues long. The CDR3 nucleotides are TGCAGCGTTGAGGGCCTCGACAGGGAGGGAGAGCAGTACTTC. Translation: CSVEGLDREGEQYF.